These T cell receptor beta chains were read from a single sample in a study of identical twins. TCRdb re-called the 5' RACE reads with MiXCR, one entry per CDR3 protein. Of about 690,000 distinct CDR3 sequences listed, approximately 6% are singletons. Sequencing was carried out using naive T cells sorted from blood. These TCRs come from a man between 18 and 29 years old in good health. The CDR3 runs from the conserved cysteine through the conserved F or W. D genes are given only for firm matches. Clone size is not always given. Where it is, it says once, few, many or a class for expanded clones.

>many|TRBV20-1|TRBJ2-1|.
TGCAGTGCTAGGGCAAAGGACAGGTGGGAGGTTTACGATGAGCAGTTCTTC
CSARAKDRWEVYDEQFF
>many|TRBV18|TRBJ1-3|TRBD1
TGTGCCAGCTCACCACCGCGGGGACAGCCAAACACCATATATTTT
CASSPPRGQPNTIYF
>few|TRBV27|TRBJ1-1|.
TGTGCCAGCAGTAGGGACGTGATCACTGAAGCTTTCTTT
CASSRDVITEAFF
>.|TRBV7-9|TRBJ2-2|.
TGTGCCAGCAGCGGCCGCGCCGGGGAGCTGTTTTTT
CASSGRAGELFF
>many|TRBV10-3|TRBJ2-1|.
TGTGCCATCAGTGGGTCTTTGGTGGGAGGATCAGCACGGGATGAGCAGTTCTTC
CAISGSLVGGSARDEQFF
>many|TRBV29-1|TRBJ1-1|.
TGCAGCGGTAGGGTGCAAAACACTGAAGCTTTCTTT
CSGRVQNTEAFF
>.|TRBV19|TRBJ2-3|.
TGTGCCAGTACCGGGGGCGGCACAGATACGCAGTATTTT
CASTGGGTDTQYF
>.|TRBV25-1|TRBJ2-6|.
TGTGCCAGCAGTGAGGGGGGCGCTGGGGCCAACGTCCTGACTTTC
CASSEGGAGANVLTF
>many|TRBV20-1|TRBJ2-2|.
TGCAGTGCTAGAGTTGCCAACACCGGGGAGCTGTTTTTT
CSARVANTGELFF
>many|TRBV29-1|TRBJ2-5|TRBD2
TGCAGCGTTGACCAGGGAGGGGAGACCCAGTACTTC
CSVDQGGETQYF
>many|TRBV7-8|TRBJ2-1|TRBD2
TGTGCCAGCAGCACGCGACCGGGACTAGCCGACAATGAGCAGTTCTTC
CASSTRPGLADNEQFF
>.|TRBV12-3/TRBV12-4|TRBJ2-2|.
TGTGCCAGCAGGCCAACCCAAGGGGCCGGGGAGCTGTTTTTT
CASRPTQGAGELFF
>many|TRBV27|TRBJ1-6|.
TGTGCCAGCAGTCAGGCGGGGAATAATTCACCCCTCCACTTT
CASSQAGNNSPLHF
>many|TRBV6-1|TRBJ1-5|TRBD1
TGTGCCAGCAGACCCACCGGGACAGAAAATCAGCCCCAGCATTTT
CASRPTGTENQPQHF
>many|TRBV12-3/TRBV12-4|TRBJ2-3|.
TGTGCCAGCAGTTTAGATAGCAGGGCAGATACGCAGTATTTT
CASSLDSRADTQYF
>many|TRBV4-3|TRBJ2-7|.
TGCGCCAGCAGCCACGGTAGCACCTACGAGCAGTACTTC
CASSHGSTYEQYF
>few|TRBV29-1|TRBJ2-3|TRBD2
TGCAGCGTTGGGGCGGGAGGGCCGGGTACGCAGTATTTT
CSVGAGGPGTQYF
>few|TRBV7-9|TRBJ2-1|.
TGTGCCAGCAGCTTAGGTTGGGGGGCGGACTACAATGAGCAGTTCTTC
CASSLGWGADYNEQFF
>many|TRBV10-3|TRBJ2-1|TRBD2
TGTGCCATCAGTGAATTAAAGACTAGCGGGAGAGATAATGAGCAGTTCTTC
CAISELKTSGRDNEQFF
>few|TRBV5-1|TRBJ1-2|.
TGCGCCAGCAGCTTGGGGACGGAAACCTATGGCTACACCTTC
CASSLGTETYGYTF
>many|TRBV12-3/TRBV12-4|TRBJ2-2|.
TGTGCCAGCAGTTTTATGTCTGCCGGGGAGCTGTTTTTT
CASSFMSAGELFF
>.|TRBV29-1|TRBJ2-2|TRBD1
TGCAGCGTTGAGGACAGGAGGAACACCGGGGAGCTGTTTTTT
CSVEDRRNTGELFF
>many|TRBV6-1|TRBJ1-1|.
TGTGCCAGCAGTTCGACGGTTGAAGCTTTCTTT
CASSSTVEAFF
>few|TRBV6-5|TRBJ1-6|TRBD1
TGTGCCAGCAGTTACAAGAGGGACAGGGCTTCACCCCTCCACTTT
CASSYKRDRASPLHF
>many|TRBV20-1|TRBJ2-1|.
TGCAGTGCTAGGTCAAGGCGGCTGGAGTACAATGAGCAGTTCTTC
CSARSRRLEYNEQFF
>many|TRBV29-1|TRBJ2-3|.
TGCAGCGTTGCTGGCGGGACGGTACCAGATACGCAGTATTTT
CSVAGGTVPDTQYF
>many|TRBV15|TRBJ2-5|TRBD2
TGTGCCACCAGCAGGAAAAGCGGGAGGTACCAAGAGACCCAGTACTTC
CATSRKSGRYQETQYF
>.|TRBV12-3/TRBV12-4|TRBJ2-2|TRBD2
TGTGCCAGCTCAAAGGGCGGGAGCGCCACCGGGGAGCTGTTTTTT
CASSKGGSATGELFF